These T cell receptor beta chains were read from a single sample in a study of cytomegalovirus exposure and HLA in healthy donors. TCRdb's copy holds only in-frame clones and misses some; the assay was immunoSEQ multiplex PCR. The sample shows 150,000 to 200,000 clones, 65% to 80% of them seen only once. The sample was PBMCs. Every receptor here comes from a woman between 50 and 59 years old in good health and CMV-seropositive. Each CDR3 is given with its conserved first and last residue. The D gene is left open where the match is weak. Clone size is given for some rows only: seen once, a few or many times, or a class if the clone is expanded.

>once|TRBV4-2|TRBJ2-2|TRBD1
TGTGCCAGCAGCCCCCGGGACAGGAACACCGGGGAGCTGTTTTTT
CASSPRDRNTGELFF
>NA|TRBV18|TRBJ2-7|TRBD2
TGTGCCAGCTCACCGACACGGGGAGCGGGGGACGAGCAGTACTTC
CASSPTRGAGDEQYF
>NA|TRBV9|TRBJ1-6|NA
TGTGCCAGCAGCGTAGCTACCGGGTCACCCCTCCACTTT
CASSVATGSPLHF
>few|TRBV7-2|TRBJ2-7|NA
TGTGCCAGCAGCTTGGCCGGAGGGGGGGGGAACGAGCAGTACTTC
CASSLAGGGGNEQYF
>NA|TRBV6-6|TRBJ1-2|TRBD1
TGTGCCAGCAGTCCGGCGTCGACAGGGAAGAGCTACACCTTC
CASSPASTGKSYTF
>NA|TRBV19|TRBJ2-7|NA
TGTGCCAGTAGTAGTCTCCACGAGCAGTACTTC
CASSSLHEQYF
>few|TRBV2|TRBJ1-5|TRBD1
TGTGCCAGCAGGAAGACAGGGGGCGGACAGCCCCAGCATTTT
CASRKTGGGQPQHF
>few|TRBV27|TRBJ2-7|TRBD2
TGTGCCAGCAGTTCTAGCGGGGGACGCTACGAGCAGTACTTC
CASSSSGGRYEQYF
>NA|TRBV6-4|TRBJ1-1|NA
TGTGCCAGCAGGGAAACAGGGAACACTGAAGCTTTCTTT
CASRETGNTEAFF
>NA|TRBV9|TRBJ2-1|NA
TGTGCCAGCAGCCGGTGGGGCAGTTCCGTAGATGAGCAGTTCTTC
CASSRWGSSVDEQFF
>few|TRBV6-6|TRBJ2-3|TRBD2
TGTGCCAGCAGTAAGCGGGGGGGCGGGGATACGCAGTATTTT
CASSKRGGGDTQYF
>NA|TRBV6-6|TRBJ1-4|NA
TGTGCCAGTACATGGGGGGTTAATGAAAAACTGTTTTTT
CASTWGVNEKLFF
>NA|TRBV6-1|TRBJ1-3|NA
TGTGCCAGCAGTGAAGAGGGAGTAACAAACACCATATATTTT
CASSEEGVTNTIYF
>NA|TRBV7-2|TRBJ2-7|NA
TGTGCCAGCAGCTTAGTGGGGAGTGGGGGGTTCTACGAGCAGTACTTC
CASSLVGSGGFYEQYF
>NA|TRBV5-4|TRBJ1-2|TRBD1
TGTGCCAGCAGCCGAGGACAGGGTGGCGGCTACACCTTC
CASSRGQGGGYTF
>NA|TRBV7-8|TRBJ2-5|TRBD1
TGTGCCAGCAGCTTATCGGGGACAGGGGGCTCGGAGACCCAGTACTTC
CASSLSGTGGSETQYF
>NA|TRBV29-1|TRBJ2-1|TRBD2
TGCAGCGTCAGGGAGGGCGGGGTAAGGCATGAGCAGTTCTTC
CSVREGGVRHEQFF
>NA|TRBV27|TRBJ2-1|TRBD2
TGTGCCAGCAGCGGGGGGTGGTACAATGAGCAGTTCTTC
CASSGGWYNEQFF
>once|TRBV6-1|TRBJ1-6|NA
TGTGCCAGCAGCCCCCAGGGGATAAGGGATTCACCCCTCCACTTT
CASSPQGIRDSPLHF
>NA|TRBV4-1|TRBJ1-5|TRBD1
TGCGCCAGCAGCCAAGTGGACAGGAATCAGCCCCAGCATTTT
CASSQVDRNQPQHF
>NA|TRBV9|TRBJ1-4|NA
TGTGCCAGCAGCCCAAGACAGCTTAATGAAAAACTGTTTTTT
CASSPRQLNEKLFF
>NA|TRBV7-2|TRBJ2-1|NA
TGTGCCAGCACCCCGCGGTCCGCTAACAATGAGCAGTTCTTC
CASTPRSANNEQFF
>few|TRBV6-6|TRBJ1-1|NA
TGTGCCAGCTCCGACAAACAGGGTATAACGACTGAAGCTTTCTTT
CASSDKQGITTEAFF
>NA|TRBV5-1|TRBJ2-1|NA
TGCGCCAGCAGGACGGGGATTAGCTCCTACAATGAGCAGTTCTTC
CASRTGISSYNEQFF
>NA|TRBV5-8|TRBJ2-5|TRBD2
TGTGCCAGCAGCCCTGGACTAGCGGGGGGCCAAGAGACCCAGTACTTC
CASSPGLAGGQETQYF
>few|TRBV6-5|TRBJ1-1|TRBD1
TGTGCCAGCAGTTTTGGGACAGGGGGCCTGAACACTGAAGCTTTCTTT
CASSFGTGGLNTEAFF
>NA|TRBV7-6|TRBJ1-2|TRBD1
TGTGCCAGCAGCCTTAGCCCCGGGACAGCCTATGGCTACACCTTC
CASSLSPGTAYGYTF
>NA|TRBV5-1|TRBJ2-7|NA
TGCGCCAGCAGCTTGGAGGCGGACAGCTACGAGCAGTACTTC
CASSLEADSYEQYF
>once|TRBV2|TRBJ2-3|NA
TGTGCCAGCAGTGAATTGTTGGCAGGGGCGCAGTATTTT
CASSELLAGAQYF
>few|TRBV7-3|TRBJ2-3|TRBD1
TGTGCCAGCAGCTTAACGGCAGGGGGCTACACAGATACGCAGTATTTT
CASSLTAGGYTDTQYF
>NA|TRBV5-5|TRBJ1-2|TRBD1
TGTGCCAGCAGCTTGACAGGGGAGCTGTATGGCTACACCTTC
CASSLTGELYGYTF
>NA|TRBV5-4|TRBJ1-1|TRBD1
TGTGCCAGCAGCCCGAGGACAGGCATGAACACTGAAGCTTTCTTT
CASSPRTGMNTEAFF
>few|TRBV2|TRBJ1-3|NA
TGTGCCAGCAGTGGAACAGTCTCTGGAAACACCATATATTTT
CASSGTVSGNTIYF
>NA|TRBV6-1|TRBJ2-4|NA
TGTGCCAGCATGCAGGGCAGCAAAAACATTCAGTACTTC
CASMQGSKNIQYF
>NA|TRBV2|TRBJ1-1|TRBD1
TGTGCCAGCAGTCAGGACAGGGAGACTGAAGCTTTCTTT
CASSQDRETEAFF
>NA|TRBV5-1|TRBJ2-1|NA
TGCGCCAGCAGCCCGGCGACAGCCTACAATGAGCAGTTCTTC
CASSPATAYNEQFF
>many|TRBV15|TRBJ2-3|NA
TGTGCCACCAGCAGAGATACGGACAACACAGATACGCAGTATTTT
CATSRDTDNTDTQYF
>few|TRBV6-5|TRBJ1-1|TRBD1
TGTGCCAGCAGCCCTAGGACAGGAAGAGACACTGAAGCTTTCTTT
CASSPRTGRDTEAFF
>NA|TRBV6-5|TRBJ2-1|TRBD2
TGTGCCAGCAGTTACTCGCCGCTAGCGGGAGGTGAGCAGTTCTTC
CASSYSPLAGGEQFF
>NA|TRBV19|TRBJ2-3|TRBD1
TGTGCCAGTAGTATATTTCCGGACAGGGCTAGCACAGATACGCAGTATTTT
CASSIFPDRASTDTQYF
>NA|TRBV7-9|TRBJ2-3|TRBD2
TGTGCCAGCAGCAGCGGGGCCGGGAGCACAGATACGCAGTATTTT
CASSSGAGSTDTQYF
>NA|TRBV27|TRBJ1-2|TRBD1
TGTGCCAGCAGTACCTGGACAGGGGGCGCAAATGGCTACACCTTC
CASSTWTGGANGYTF
>NA|TRBV2|TRBJ2-1|TRBD2
TGTGCCAGCAGAGAACTAGCGGGGATTTACAATGAGCAGTTCTTC
CASRELAGIYNEQFF
>NA|TRBV11-1|TRBJ1-2|TRBD1
TGTGCCAGCAGCTTGGCAGGGGGCGACTATGGCTACACCTTC
CASSLAGGDYGYTF
>NA|TRBV7-6|TRBJ2-3|NA
TGTGCCAGCAGCAAAACAGGGCCGGATACGCAGTATTTT
CASSKTGPDTQYF
>few|TRBV29-1|TRBJ2-5|TRBD2
TGCAGCGTGGGCGGGGGGGCCAGAGTCCAAGAGACCCAGTACTTC
CSVGGGARVQETQYF
>NA|TRBV30|TRBJ1-2|NA
TGTGCCTGGGACAGGCAGGCGGGCTACACCTTC
CAWDRQAGYTF